This TCR beta chain was recorded in a study of blood T cell repertoires in COVID-19. Looking at the study overall: The United States, Italy and Spain were the sources of the acute and convalescent COVID-19 samples. T cells, B-cell-depleted T cells, or PBMCs provided the cDNA or gDNA that served as material.

This clone was recorded once. V gave up 2 bases and J gave up 0 bases, with 15 bases separating them. Germline V lookup: CDR1 KGHDR, CDR2 SFDVKD. This CDR3 has 18 residues. In the source study's methods: Amplification of reference gene primers provided the estimated nucleated cell counts. Method: immunoSEQ multiplex PCR; TCRdb's copy keeps in-frame clones and lacks some. V, J and clone size are those of that table, while D and trimming were read from the DNA. The data contain 100,000 to 150,000 clones, approximately 84% of them singletons. The sequencing input was peripheral blood. This chain links TRBV24-1 with TRBJ1-4, with D perhaps TRBD1 (5 bases). This receptor was taken from a woman of 80 years or more with acute or convalescent COVID-19. The CDR3 nucleotides read TGTGCCACCAGTGATTCCCCCTCGGACACATCAACTAATGAAAAACTGTTTTTT. Translation: CATSDSPSDTSTNEKLFF.